A single T cell receptor (beta chain) is shown here with its context. Its target antigen remains unknown. No qualities accompany the bases; no much larger clone lies one base away. This sample was included in a study of OX40 agonist ivuxolimab in advanced cancers. General notes on the study: Ivuxolimab, which targeted the costimulatory receptor OX40 (CD134), was an agonistic, fully human IgG2 monoclonal antibody. The purpose of peripheral TCRbeta sequencing was to test whether ivuxolimab changed TCR sequence diversity and led to clonal T-cell expansion. Partial responses occurred in three dose-escalation patients, of whom one had hepatocellular carcinoma and two had cutaneous melanoma. Intravenous ivuxolimab was administered to patients every 2 weeks at six dose levels: 0.01, 0.1, 0.3, 1.5, 3 and 10 mg/kg. Of the roughly 54 patients in dose escalation, 19 had hepatocellular carcinoma, roughly 15 had melanoma, 9 had renal cell carcinoma and 9 had head and neck cancer. The paper describes the monotherapy dose-escalation part (N ≈ 52 patients) of the phase I trial of ivuxolimab. Prior anti-PD-1, anti-PD-L1 or anti-CTLA-4 therapy was permitted, and about 40% of dose-escalation patients had received checkpoint inhibitors. In the dose-escalation cohort, 82.7% of patients were male, and the mean age was approximately 60 years, with a range of about 20 to 90.

To sequence the TCRbeta CDR3 region, genomic DNA was isolated from the sorted cells. TCRbeta CDR3 regions were sequenced using the immunoSEQ Assay. Entries here come from immuneACCESS through TCRdb and include only in-frame sequences with V and J called. Some clones fail to appear in such tables; in the studies checked, an unresolved V gene covers under half of the shortfall, and the cause of the remainder is unknown. The sample table holds 42,000 or so clones, of which 70% to 90% were seen once. 14% to 15% of the sample goes to the ten largest clones. CDR1 and CDR2, looked up from the germline V gene, are MNHNS and SASEGT. The CDR3 covers 13 residues, taking in both the cysteine and the phenylalanine. The DNA shown is the 39-base CDR3, in frame from base 1. V is pared back by 8 bases and J by 0 bases, with 10 bases lying between the germline termini. The study at large found these results: Low levels of normalized T-cell clonal expansion were also shown by some nonresponding patients. Antigen specificity was not determined for the clonally expanded peripheral T cells. After ivuxolimab, CD8+ T cells had more expanded clones than CD4+ T cells on average. In partial responders in the 0.1-3.0 mg/kg groups, normalized peripheral clonal expansion was found to be among the lowest, especially among CD8+ T cells. At doses of 0.1 to 3.0 mg/kg, clonal expansion of both CD4+ and CD8+ blood T cells was observed from baseline to week 6.

Patients with autoimmune disease history or receiving systemic immunosuppression were excluded from the trial. Peripheral blood for TCR sequencing was drawn from every dose cohort at baseline, at cycle 4 day 1 and at cycle 7 day 1. Samples came from an open-label, multicenter, first-in-human phase I dose-escalation trial of ivuxolimab. Adults with locally advanced or metastatic melanoma, renal cell carcinoma, hepatocellular carcinoma or head and neck squamous cell carcinoma were enrolled in the trial. Before TCR sequencing, CD4+ T cells and CD8+ T cells were sorted from peripheral blood as separate populations.

The sequence is built from TRBV6-1 and TRBJ2-5; the D element could tentatively be TRBD1 or TRBD2, as 5 bases agree for each. This specimen was CD4+ or CD8+ T cells sorted from blood, taken in a trial of the OX40 agonist ivuxolimab. This receptor was obtained from an adult with an advanced solid tumor such as melanoma, head and neck, liver or kidney cancer. For the CDR3, the sequence is CASEGRYQETQYF. The sequenced DNA: TGTGCCAGCGAGGGACGTTACCAAGAGACCCAGTACTTC.